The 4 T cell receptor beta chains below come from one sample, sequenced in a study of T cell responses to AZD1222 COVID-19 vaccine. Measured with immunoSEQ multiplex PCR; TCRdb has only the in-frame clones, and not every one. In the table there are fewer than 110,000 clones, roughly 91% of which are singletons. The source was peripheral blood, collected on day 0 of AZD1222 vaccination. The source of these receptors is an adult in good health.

The CDR3: CASSGGPLSEAFF. CDR3 sequence (DNA): TGTGCCAGCAGTGGGGGGCCCCTCTCTGAAGCTTTCTTT. J is TRBJ1-1 and V is TRBV2, with D perhaps matching TRBD1 (6 bases). CDR3 length: 13 amino acids. CDR1 SNHLY and CDR2 FYNNEI come from the germline V gene. Trimming cost V 4 bases and J 6 bases, with 12 bases left between them.

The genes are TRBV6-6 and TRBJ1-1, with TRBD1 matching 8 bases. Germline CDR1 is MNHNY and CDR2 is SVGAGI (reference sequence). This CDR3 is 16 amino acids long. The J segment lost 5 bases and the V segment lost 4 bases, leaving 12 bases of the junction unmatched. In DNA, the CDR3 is TGTGCCAGCAGTTTCCCACAGGGGGTTAGTAATACTGAAGCTTTCTTT. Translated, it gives CASSFPQGVSNTEAFF.

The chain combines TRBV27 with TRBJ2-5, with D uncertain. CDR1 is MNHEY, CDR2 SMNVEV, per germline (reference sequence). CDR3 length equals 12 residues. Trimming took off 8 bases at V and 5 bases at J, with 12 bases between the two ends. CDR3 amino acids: CASAPHGETQYF. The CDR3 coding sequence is TGTGCCAGCGCCCCGCATGGGGAGACCCAGTACTTC.

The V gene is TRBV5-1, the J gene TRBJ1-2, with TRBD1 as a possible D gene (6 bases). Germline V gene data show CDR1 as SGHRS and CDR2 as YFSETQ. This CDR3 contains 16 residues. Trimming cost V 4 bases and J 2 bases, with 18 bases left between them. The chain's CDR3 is CASSPRWGALNYGYTF. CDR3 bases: TGCGCCAGCAGCCCTCGATGGGGGGCACTAAACTATGGCTACACCTTC.